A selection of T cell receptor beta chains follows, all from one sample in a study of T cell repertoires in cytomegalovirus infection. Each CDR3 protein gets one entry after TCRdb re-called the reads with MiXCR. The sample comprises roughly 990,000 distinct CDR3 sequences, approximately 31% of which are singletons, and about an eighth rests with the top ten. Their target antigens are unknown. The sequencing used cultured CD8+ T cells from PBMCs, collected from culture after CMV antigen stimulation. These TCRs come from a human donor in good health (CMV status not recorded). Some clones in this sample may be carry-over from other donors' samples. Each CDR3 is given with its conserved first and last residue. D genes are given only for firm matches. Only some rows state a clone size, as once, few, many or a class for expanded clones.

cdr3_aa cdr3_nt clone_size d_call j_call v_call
CASSRTGGGETQYF TGTGCCAGCAGCAGAACAGGGGGTGGGGAGACCCAGTACTTC many TRBD1 TRBJ2-5 TRBV7-3
CASTPSGGARGSTDTQYF TGTGCCAGTACTCCCAGCGGGGGGGCCCGGGGGAGCACAGATACGCAGTATTTT few TRBD2 TRBJ2-3 TRBV19
CASSYSWEEGNQPQHF TGTGCCAGCAGTTATAGTTGGGAAGAGGGCAATCAGCCCCAGCATTTT . . TRBJ1-5 TRBV6-6
CASSLGDPLETQYF TGTGCCAGCAGCTTAGGGGACCCCCTGGAGACCCAGTACTTC many . TRBJ2-5 TRBV7-2
CASTFSGGSTGELFF TGTGCCAGCACCTTTAGCGGGGGGAGCACCGGGGAGCTGTTTTTT many TRBD2 TRBJ2-2 TRBV7-8
CASSYSGGPADTQYF TGTGCCAGTAGTTACTCGGGGGGGCCAGCAGATACGCAGTATTTT few TRBD2 TRBJ2-3 TRBV19
CASSLNVGAFF TGTGCCAGCAGCTTAAACGTAGGGGCTTTCTTT once . TRBJ1-1 TRBV7-6
CASSSGLAGHQETQYF TGTGCCAGCAGTTCTGGACTAGCGGGCCACCAAGAGACCCAGTACTTC few TRBD2 TRBJ2-5 TRBV6-5
CASSPADRDPTDTQYF TGTGCCAGCAGCCCAGCGGACAGGGACCCCACAGATACGCAGTATTTT many TRBD1 TRBJ2-3 TRBV7-2
CSASRVPSNQPQHF TGCAGTGCTAGCCGGGTACCGAGCAATCAGCCCCAGCATTTT many . TRBJ1-5 TRBV20-1
CASSLAWTVNEQYF TGTGCCAGCAGCTTAGCGTGGACAGTAAACGAGCAGTACTTC many . TRBJ2-7 TRBV7-2
CAISLPASSTDTQYF TGTGCCATCAGCCTTCCGGCCTCTAGCACAGATACGCAGTATTTT few . TRBJ2-3 TRBV10-3
CASTELGGSEQFF TGTGCCAGCACGGAATTGGGGGGCAGTGAGCAGTTCTTC . . TRBJ2-1 TRBV12-3/TRBV12-4
CASSLELGRLYGYTF TGTGCCAGCAGCTTAGAGCTGGGGCGACTTTATGGCTACACCTTC many . TRBJ1-2 TRBV7-2
CASSFIVLAGDDTDTQYF TGTGCCAGCAGCTTTATCGTCCTAGCGGGGGACGACACAGATACGCAGTATTTT . TRBD2 TRBJ2-3 TRBV12-3/TRBV12-4
CASSQEVPSGANVLTF TGTGCCAGCAGCCAAGAGGTTCCCTCTGGGGCCAACGTCCTGACTTTC . . TRBJ2-6 TRBV3-1
CASSLDEDHLDNEQFF TGTGCCAGCAGCTTGGATGAAGACCACCTTGACAATGAGCAGTTCTTC . . TRBJ2-1 TRBV7-9
CASSQDFGGYNQPQHF TGCGCCAGCAGCCAAGATTTCGGGGGTTACAATCAGCCCCAGCATTTT . . TRBJ1-5 TRBV4-3
CSGAGPRTTEAFF TGCAGCGGCGCGGGGCCTCGGACGACTGAAGCTTTCTTT . . TRBJ1-1 TRBV29-1
CATGSRWSNQPQHF TGTGCCACCGGGTCCAGGTGGAGCAATCAGCCCCAGCATTTT . . TRBJ1-5 TRBV24-1